These T cell receptor beta chains were read from a single sample in a study of CD4 and CD8 cells across lung adenocarcinoma regions. TCRdb ran MiXCR on the PCR reads and lists one entry per CDR3 protein. The table shows some 20,000 distinct CDR3 sequences, with around 59% occurring only once. Sequencing used CD8+ T cells from the center of a lung tumor. The source of these receptors is a female donor with lung adenocarcinoma. The CD4 and CD8 labels of this study may be unreliable. The CDR3 runs from the conserved cysteine through the conserved F or W. A D gene is named only where the DNA matches it firmly. The size field is filled for only some rows; it gives once, few, many or a size class.

D gene | J gene | clone size | V gene | CDR3 DNA | CDR3 protein
. | TRBJ2-1 | . | TRBV27 | TGTGCCAGCAGCTCTCCCGAGACTGTGAGGACTTATGAGCAGTTTTTT | CASSSPETVRTYEQFF
TRBD2 | TRBJ2-1 | few | TRBV5-1 | TGCGCCAGCAGCTTGGAATTGGGGGGGGGTGAGCAGTTCTTC | CASSLELGGGEQFF
. | TRBJ1-2 | . | TRBV7-9 | TGTGCCAGCAGCCTCGGCGGGGCGCGATCTGGCTACACCTTC | CASSLGGARSGYTF
TRBD2 | TRBJ2-1 | many | TRBV15 | TGTGCCACCAGCAGAGTAGCGGGAGTAGGTGAGCAGTTCTTC | CATSRVAGVGEQFF
. | TRBJ2-3 | . | TRBV5-1 | TGCGCCAGCAGCTTGACAGGGAAAGAGACCCAGTATTTT | CASSLTGKETQYF
TRBD2 | TRBJ2-1 | . | TRBV6-1 | TGTGCCAGCAGTAGCGGGAGAGGGACCTACAATGAGCAGTTCTTC | CASSSGRGTYNEQFF
. | TRBJ1-1 | few | TRBV4-1 | TGCGCCAGCAGCCAAGTCAGGGCGGGTGAAGCTTTCTTT | CASSQVRAGEAFF
. | TRBJ2-5 | . | TRBV27 | TGTTGCGGCAGTCCCGGGGGCCGTCGCCAAAAGACCCAGTACTTC | CCGSPGGRRQKTQYF
. | TRBJ2-1 | . | TRBV7-3 | TGTGCCAGCAGCTTGGCTGGGGGTGGGTGGTTCTTC | CASSLAGGGWFF
. | TRBJ1-6 | medium-sized | TRBV6-1 | TGTGCCAGCAGTAGTACAGCGGGGGGAAGCTCCTATAATTCACCCCTCCACTTT | CASSSTAGGSSYNSPLHF
. | TRBJ2-3 | . | TRBV24-1 | TGTGCCACCGCGGCGGACTACACAGATACGCAGTATTTT | CATAADYTDTQYF
TRBD1 | TRBJ1-6 | few | TRBV12-3/TRBV12-4 | TGTGCCAGCAGCTTTTTCAGGACAGGGAATTCACCCCTCCACTTT | CASSFFRTGNSPLHF
TRBD2 | TRBJ2-5 | . | TRBV7-2 | TGTGCCAGCAGCTTGGGCGGGAGTGCGGGGACCCAGTACTTC | CASSLGGSAGTQYF
TRBD2 | TRBJ2-3 | many | TRBV6-4 | TGTGCCAGCAGCGAGGGACTAGCGGCTACAGATACGCAGTATTTT | CASSEGLAATDTQYF
TRBD2 | TRBJ2-1 | . | TRBV6-1 | TGTGCCAGCAGTGATACACTAGCGGCCTACGAGCAGTTCTTC | CASSDTLAAYEQFF
. | TRBJ2-1 | few | TRBV14 | TGTGCCAGCAGCCGAATAAGACTAAGCTCCTACAATGAGCAGTTCTTC | CASSRIRLSSYNEQFF
. | TRBJ2-3 | . | TRBV10-3 | TGTGCCTCGGGAACGAGCGGGACAGATACGCAGTATTTT | CASGTSGTDTQYF
. | TRBJ2-5 | . | TRBV6-1 | TGTGCGGGGATCGGGGGCGGTGACCGAAACACCCAGTACTTC | CAGIGGGDRNTQYF
TRBD1 | TRBJ2-7 | many | TRBV12-3/TRBV12-4 | TGTGCCAGCAGTTTTAGACAGGGTCCCTCCTACGAGCAGTACTTC | CASSFRQGPSYEQYF
TRBD2 | TRBJ2-3 | . | TRBV27 | TGTGCCAGCAGCTCTCCGGGGACTAGCGGGACATATGCGCAGTATTTT | CASSSPGTSGTYAQYF
TRBD2 | TRBJ2-2 | . | TRBV6-5 | TGTGCCAGCAGTTATCAGCTAGCGGGATTTACCGGGGAGCTGTTTTTT | CASSYQLAGFTGELFF
. | TRBJ2-5 | medium-sized | TRBV7-2 | TGTGCCAGCAGCTTAGCGGGTCGTTGGGGGACCCAGTACTTC | CASSLAGRWGTQYF
. | TRBJ2-3 | once | TRBV7-2 | TGTGCCAGCAGCTTAGATGGCGGAAGCACAGATACGCAGTATTTT | CASSLDGGSTDTQYF
TRBD1 | TRBJ2-5 | . | TRBV6-1 | TGTGCCAGCAGACCCAGGGGCAGGGGGGAGACCCAGTACTTC | CASRPRGRGETQYF
TRBD1 | TRBJ2-5 | . | TRBV10-2 | TGTGCGACCAAGGGGCCGGGACAGGAAAAGACCCAGTACTTC | CATKGPGQEKTQYF